The clone carrying this T cell receptor beta chain was detected a few times. Its antigen remains unknown. The data belong to a study of CD8 T cells in ankylosing spondylitis. General study results and limits: It appeared that ankylosing spondylitis blood was characterized by a TCR beta motif of 8 or 9 highly homologous variants. Within matched ankylosing spondylitis synovial fluid, disease-linked clones were reportedly significantly enriched.

TCRdb redid the calling of the 5' RACE reads with MiXCR, one entry per CDR3 protein. The table records about 330,000 distinct CDR3 sequences, 8% of them present only once. The clonotype comes from a male donor with ankylosing spondylitis. Sequencing input: blood, either unsorted or a sorted T cell fraction (not recorded which).

This CDR3 is CASSLETTGEEWETQYF. The CDR3 nucleotides read TGCGCCAGCAGCTTGGAAACGACAGGGGAGGAGTGGGAGACCCAGTACTTC. The chain carries TRBV5-1 and TRBJ2-5; 8 bases align to TRBD1. Germline lookup yields CDR1 SGHRS and CDR2 YFSETQ. V lost 0 bases, J lost 5 bases, and 12 bases stayed unmatched. The CDR3 length is 17 residues. The complete variable domain, with remaining parts taken from reference TRBV5-1 and TRBJ2-5, reads KAGVTQTPRYLIKTRGQQVTLSCSPISGHRSVSWYQQTPGQGLQFLFEYFSETQRNKGNFPGRFSGRQFSNSRSEMNVSTLELGDSALYLCASSLETTGEEWETQYFGPGTRLLVL.